This T cell receptor beta chain originates from a study of regulatory T cells in long-lasting Graves disease. CDR1 and CDR2 from the germline V gene are LNHDA and SQIVND (reference sequence). V was clipped by 7 bases and J by 0 bases, with 16 bases between them. The CDR3 runs 16 residues. Findings of the study overall: The number of shared public clonotypes was higher in persistent patients (approximately 2,600) than new patients (966). Since the sample size was small, accuracy may have been reduced.

This clonotype was counted many times. Antigen specificity is unknown. CDR3 regions were amplified by Arm-PCR using iRepertoire HTBI primers to build TCR beta libraries. TCRdb re-called the multiplex PCR reads through MiXCR, storing one row per CDR3 protein. Here the sample spans over 350,000 distinct CDR3 sequences, about 15% being singletons. The time point is: newly diagnosed GD, antithyroid drugs for less than 3 months. The TCR library was made from RNA extracted from PBMCs. The sample was also reused in another study, on T cells in Graves' hyperthyroidism and ophthalmopathy. That study reports: The HTBI primer set drove a first-round RT-PCR of the TCR CDR3. Among thyroid clonotypes expanded above 0.001, most also appeared in blood.

Here the sequenced sample was peripheral blood mononuclear cells (PBMCs), taken at new diagnosis, from a patient treated with antithyroid drugs. The rearrangement joins TRBV19 to TRBJ2-1; possibly TRBD2 for D (6 bases). The sequence was collected from a woman between 40 and 55 years old with Graves disease. CDR3 bases: TGTGCCAGTAACCCCCTGCGCGGGAACTCCTACAATGAGCAGTTCTTC. Translated, it gives CASNPLRGNSYNEQFF.